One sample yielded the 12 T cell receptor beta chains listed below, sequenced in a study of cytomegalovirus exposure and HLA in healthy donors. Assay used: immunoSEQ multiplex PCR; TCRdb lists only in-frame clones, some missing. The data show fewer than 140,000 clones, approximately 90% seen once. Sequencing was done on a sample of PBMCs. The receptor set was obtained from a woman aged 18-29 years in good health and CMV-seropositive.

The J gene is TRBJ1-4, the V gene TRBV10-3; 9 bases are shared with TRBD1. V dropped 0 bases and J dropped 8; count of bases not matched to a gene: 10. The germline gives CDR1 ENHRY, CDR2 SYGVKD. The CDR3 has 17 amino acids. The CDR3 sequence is CAISESLPGQGLEKLFF. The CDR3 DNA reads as TGTGCCATCAGTGAGTCCCTTCCGGGACAGGGATTGGAAAAACTGTTTTTT.

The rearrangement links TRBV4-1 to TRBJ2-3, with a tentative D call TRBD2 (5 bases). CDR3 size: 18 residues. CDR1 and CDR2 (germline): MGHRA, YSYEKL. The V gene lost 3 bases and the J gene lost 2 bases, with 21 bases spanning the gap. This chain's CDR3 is CASSQRSGETSLTDTQYF. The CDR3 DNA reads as TGCGCCAGCAGCCAGAGGAGCGGAGAGACCTCACTCACAGATACGCAGTATTTT.

In DNA, the CDR3 is TGTGCCACCAGCCGAGCCGGGACAGGGGGCACTGAAGCTTTCTTT. Protein: CATSRAGTGGTEAFF. This chain joins TRBV15 and TRBJ1-1, with 11 bases identical to TRBD1. CDR1 LNHNV and CDR2 YYDKDF come from the germline V gene (reference sequence). This CDR3 spans 15 amino acids. V shed 5 bases and J 4 bases; nucleotides not matched to a gene: 6.

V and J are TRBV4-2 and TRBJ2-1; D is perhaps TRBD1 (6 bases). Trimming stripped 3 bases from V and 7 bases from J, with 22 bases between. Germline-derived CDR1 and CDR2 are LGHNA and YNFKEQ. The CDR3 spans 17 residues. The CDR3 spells CASSQALRQESTNEQFF. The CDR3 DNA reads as TGTGCCAGCAGCCAGGCTTTACGACAGGAATCGACGAATGAGCAGTTCTTC.

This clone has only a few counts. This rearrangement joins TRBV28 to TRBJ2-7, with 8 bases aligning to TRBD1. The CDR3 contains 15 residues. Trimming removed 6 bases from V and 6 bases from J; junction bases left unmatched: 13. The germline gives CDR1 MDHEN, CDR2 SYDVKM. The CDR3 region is CASSPTDRVITEQYF. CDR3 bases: TGTGCCAGCAGCCCGACGGACAGGGTCATCACCGAGCAGTACTTC.

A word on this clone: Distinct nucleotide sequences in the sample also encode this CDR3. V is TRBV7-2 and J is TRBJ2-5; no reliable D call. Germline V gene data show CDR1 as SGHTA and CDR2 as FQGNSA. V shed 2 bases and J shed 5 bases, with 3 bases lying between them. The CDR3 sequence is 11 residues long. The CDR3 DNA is TGTGCCAGCAGCTTACTTGAGACCCAGTACTTC. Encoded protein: CASSLLETQYF.

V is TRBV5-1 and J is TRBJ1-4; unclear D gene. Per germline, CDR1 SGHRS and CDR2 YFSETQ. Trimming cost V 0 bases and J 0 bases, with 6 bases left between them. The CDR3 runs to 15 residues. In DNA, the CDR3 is TGCGCCAGCAGCTTGGGGCGGGCAACTAATGAAAAACTGTTTTTT. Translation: CASSLGRATNEKLFF.

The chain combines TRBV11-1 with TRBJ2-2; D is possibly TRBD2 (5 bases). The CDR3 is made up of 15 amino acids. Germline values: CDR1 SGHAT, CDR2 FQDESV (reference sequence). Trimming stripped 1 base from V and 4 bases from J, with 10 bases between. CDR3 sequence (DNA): TGTGCCAGCAGCTTAGAGGCCGGGGTCACCGGGGAGCTGTTTTTT. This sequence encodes CASSLEAGVTGELFF.

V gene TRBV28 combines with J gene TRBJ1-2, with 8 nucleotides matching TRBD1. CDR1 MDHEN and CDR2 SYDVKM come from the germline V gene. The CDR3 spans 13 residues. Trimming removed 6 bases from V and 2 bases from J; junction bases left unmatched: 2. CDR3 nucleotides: TGTGCCAGCAGGACAGGGGTAAACTATGGCTACACCTTC. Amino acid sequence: CASRTGVNYGYTF.

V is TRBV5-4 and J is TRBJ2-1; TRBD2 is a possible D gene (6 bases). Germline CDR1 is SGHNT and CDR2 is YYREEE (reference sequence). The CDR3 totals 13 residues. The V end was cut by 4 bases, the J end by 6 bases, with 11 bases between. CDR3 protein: CASSPTGGNEQFF. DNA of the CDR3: TGTGCCAGCAGCCCGACCGGGGGCAATGAGCAGTTCTTC.

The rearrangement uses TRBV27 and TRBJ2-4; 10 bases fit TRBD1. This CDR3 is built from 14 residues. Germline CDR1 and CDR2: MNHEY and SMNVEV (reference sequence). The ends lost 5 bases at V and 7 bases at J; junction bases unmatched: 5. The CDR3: CASSPGQGMNIQYF. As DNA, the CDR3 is TGTGCCAGCAGTCCGGGACAGGGGATGAACATTCAGTACTTC.

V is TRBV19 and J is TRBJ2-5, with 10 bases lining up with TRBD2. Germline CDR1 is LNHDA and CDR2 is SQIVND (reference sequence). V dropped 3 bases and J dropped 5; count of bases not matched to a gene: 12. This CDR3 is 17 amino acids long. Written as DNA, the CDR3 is TGTGCCAGTAGTATCTTTAGCGGGGGGCTGATATCGGAGACCCAGTACTTC. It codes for CASSIFSGGLISETQYF.